What follows are 2 T cell receptor beta chains derived from one specimen sequenced in a study of blood T cell repertoires in COVID-19. Using immunoSEQ multiplex PCR, the repertoire was profiled, and TCRdb retains in-frame clones only, with some absent. This table has 70,000 to 85,000 clones, around 83% appearing once. Sequencing input: peripheral blood. The receptors were gathered from a human donor in a cohort sampled during active COVID-19.

The V and J genes are TRBV2 and TRBJ1-4, with D possibly matching TRBD1 (6 bases). V lost 5 bases to trimming and J lost 3 bases, with 13 bases between them. CDR1 and CDR2 (germline): SNHLY, FYNNEI. The length of the CDR3 is 15 residues. The CDR3, as DNA: TGTGCCAGCAGTTCCCAGGGGTTGGCTAATGAAAAACTGTTTTTT. Translated: CASSSQGLANEKLFF.

The table lists this clone with a few counts. DNA for the CDR3: TGTGCCTCCGGTTCACAGGACAACACTGAAGCTTTCTTT. Translating it yields CASGSQDNTEAFF. V gene TRBV10-3 combines with J gene TRBJ1-1, with D possibly being TRBD1 (5 bases). With 11 bases removed from V and 2 bases from J, the gap between germline ends came to 15 bases. The length of the CDR3 is 13 residues. Germline V gene data show CDR1 as ENHRY and CDR2 as SYGVKD.